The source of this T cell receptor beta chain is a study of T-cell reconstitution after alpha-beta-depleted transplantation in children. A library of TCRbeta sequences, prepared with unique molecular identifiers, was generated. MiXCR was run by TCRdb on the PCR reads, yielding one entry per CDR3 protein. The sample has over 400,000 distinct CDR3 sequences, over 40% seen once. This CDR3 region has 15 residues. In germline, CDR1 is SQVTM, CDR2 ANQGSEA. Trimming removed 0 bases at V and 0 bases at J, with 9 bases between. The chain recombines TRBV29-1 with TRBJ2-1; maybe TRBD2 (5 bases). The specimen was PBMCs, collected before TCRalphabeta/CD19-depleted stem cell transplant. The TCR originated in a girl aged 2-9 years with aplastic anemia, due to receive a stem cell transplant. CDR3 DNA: TGCAGCGTTGAAGAGAAAGCGGTCTCCTACAATGAGCAGTTCTTC. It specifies CSVEEKAVSYNEQFF.